Below, 26 T cell receptor beta chains from the same sample are listed, as sequenced in a study of cytomegalovirus exposure and HLA in healthy donors. The PCR employed 60 Vbeta primers together with 13 Jbeta primers. Clones were read by immunoSEQ multiplex PCR, and TCRdb kept only the in-frame ones, dropping some. The table records 98,000 or so clones, 78% of them present only once. The sample comprised PBMCs. Source of these receptors: a woman in her 40s in good health and CMV-seronegative.

For this clone: The junction does not match germline at one end; this may be a read error. The chain combines TRBV7-9 with TRBJ2-1, with 11 nucleotides matching TRBD2. The CDR3 extends over 16 amino acids. From germline, CDR1 is SEHNR and CDR2 FQNEAQ (reference sequence). The CDR3 DNA is TGTGCCAGCAGCTCTCTAGCGGGAGGCTCCAACAATGAGCAGTTCTTC. Translating gives CASSSLAGGSNNEQFF.

The CDR3 DNA reads TGTGCCAGCAGTTACTCGGGGGGGAGCTCCTACGAGCAGTACTTC. It specifies CASSYSGGSSYEQYF. The rearrangement joins TRBV6-6 to TRBJ2-5, with TRBD2 matching over 7 bases. TRBJ2-7 explains the end of the DNA better; the J call may be wrong. The germline V gene has CDR1 MNHNY and CDR2 SVGAGI (reference sequence). CDR3 length: 15 amino acids.

About this clone: The junction does not match germline at one end; this may be a read error. The rearrangement joins TRBV28 to TRBJ2-7, with a weak D call TRBD1 (6 bases). Germline V gives CDR1 MDHEN, CDR2 SYDVKM. This CDR3 is 14 amino acids long. This CDR3 is CASSGTFVGYEQSF. CDR3 bases: TGTGCCAGCAGTGGGACATTCGTCGGCTACGAGCAGTCCTTC.

This chain joins TRBV28 and TRBJ1-1, with 7 nucleotides matching TRBD1. V lost 4 bases, J lost 7 bases, and 6 bases stayed unmatched. Germline V CDR1 and CDR2: MDHEN, SYDVKM. The CDR3 loop spans 13 amino acids. CDR3 DNA: TGTGCCAGCAGTTCACAGGGGCCCCTTGAAGCTTTCTTT. Translating it yields CASSSQGPLEAFF.

V usage is TRBV11-2 and J usage is TRBJ1-2; the match to TRBD1 covers 9 bases. This CDR3 comprises 14 residues. The V gene's germline CDR1 is SGHAT and CDR2 FQNNGV. V shed 2 bases and J 6 bases; nucleotides not matched to a gene: 4. CDR3 sequence reads: CASSLPTGGNGYTF. DNA of the CDR3: TGTGCCAGCAGCTTACCGACAGGGGGAAATGGCTACACCTTC.

The V call is TRBV5-8, the J call TRBJ2-7, with TRBD2 as a possible D gene (5 bases). The germline CDR1 and CDR2 sequences are SGHTS and YDEGEE. Trimming shortened V by 4 bases and J by 3 bases, and 11 bases separated the two germline ends. The CDR3 totals 13 residues. CDR3 nucleotide sequence: TGTGCCAGCAGCCTAAGTCGGGACTACGAGCAGTACTTC. Translating gives CASSLSRDYEQYF.

The chain uses TRBV7-2 and TRBJ1-1, with a weak D call TRBD1 (6 bases). CDR3 size: 13 residues. Germline CDR1 SGHTA, CDR2 FQGNSA. The V and J ends lost 4 bases and 2 bases respectively, with 8 bases between them. CDR3 protein: CASSSQGNTEAFF. DNA for the CDR3: TGTGCCAGCAGCTCACAGGGTAACACTGAAGCTTTCTTT.

V is TRBV7-9 and J is TRBJ1-2, with no clear D. This CDR3 is built from 16 residues. From germline, CDR1 is SEHNR and CDR2 FQNEAQ (reference sequence). The V and J ends lost 3 bases and 4 bases respectively, with 18 bases between them. In DNA form, the CDR3 reads TGTGCCAGCAGCTTGGAGGTCTCCCAAGTTCTCTATGGCTACACCTTC. It yields the protein CASSLEVSQVLYGYTF.

The chain employs TRBV28 and TRBJ1-1; D uncertain. The CDR3 totals 12 residues. V lost 1 base and J lost 7, with 7 bases in between. The V gene's germline CDR1 is MDHEN and CDR2 SYDVKM. CDR3 in DNA: TGTGCCAGCAGTTTATCCTACAGTGAAGCTTTCTTT. Translating it yields CASSLSYSEAFF.

V usage is TRBV4-3 and J usage is TRBJ2-1, with 7 nucleotides matching TRBD2. CDR1 is LGHNA, CDR2 YSLEER, per germline. The trim removed 0 bases at V and 2 bases at J, leaving 4 bases unmatched. The CDR3 is 16 residues long. CDR3: CASSQDGLAAYNEQFF. In DNA, the CDR3 is TGCGCCAGCAGCCAAGACGGGCTAGCGGCCTACAATGAGCAGTTCTTC.

This clone has a single count. The chain has TRBV5-1 and TRBJ2-7; 11 bases align to TRBD2. The ends lost 4 bases at V and 4 bases at J; junction bases unmatched: 7. CDR3 size: 15 residues. Germline V gene sequence: CDR1 SGHRS, CDR2 YFSETQ. CDR3 in DNA: TGCGCCAGCAGCGTGACTAGCGGGACTCATTACGAGCAGTACTTC. It codes for CASSVTSGTHYEQYF. Filled out from reference TRBV5-1 and TRBJ2-7, the complete variable domain reads KAGVTQTPRYLIKTRGQQVTLSCSPISGHRSVSWYQQTPGQGLQFLFEYFSETQRNKGNFPGRFSGRQFSNSRSEMNVSTLELGDSALYLCASSVTSGTHYEQYFGPGTRLTVT.

This clone was counted once. V gene TRBV28 combines with J gene TRBJ2-3, with 14 bases fitting TRBD2. Germline V gene lookup returns CDR1 MDHEN and CDR2 SYDVKM. The CDR3 extends over 19 amino acids. The trim removed 2 bases at V and 4 bases at J, leaving 11 bases unmatched. The CDR3 nucleotides read TGTGCCAGCAGTTTACCTCCTGGGACTAGCGGGAGTGTGGCAGATACGCAGTATTTT. Its translation is CASSLPPGTSGSVADTQYF.

This sequence joins TRBV28 and TRBJ1-5, with TRBD1 matching 8 bases. V trimming: 3 bases; J trimming: 7 bases; junction bases outside the gene matches: 11. CDR1 and CDR2 (germline): MDHEN, SYDVKM. The CDR3 extends over 16 amino acids. The CDR3 region has the DNA TGTGCCAGCAGTTTTGACAGGGGAGGGTTTACGCAGCCCCAGCATTTT. Translating gives CASSFDRGGFTQPQHF.

This clone has just a few counts. J is TRBJ2-1 and V is TRBV7-3; 10 bases match TRBD2. CDR3 size: 15 residues. Germline trimming cut 0 bases from V and 6 bases from J; bases unmatched to any gene: 2. CDR1 and CDR2 (germline): SGHTA, FQGTGA. The CDR3 spells CASSLTGLATNEQFF. CDR3 bases: TGTGCCAGCAGCTTAACGGGACTAGCGACCAATGAGCAGTTCTTC.

The chain recombines TRBV7-9 with TRBJ1-5; maybe TRBD1 (6 bases). Per germline, CDR1 SEHNR and CDR2 FQNEAQ (reference sequence). CDR3 length: 13 amino acids. V lost 0 bases and J lost 9, with 9 bases in between. The CDR3, as DNA: TGTGCCAGCAGCTTAGCGGGGGACATGCCCCAGCATTTT. Protein: CASSLAGDMPQHF. Full variable domain (rest looked up from reference TRBV7-9 and TRBJ1-5): DTGVSQNPRHKITKRGQNVTFRCDPISEHNRLYWYRQTLGQGPEFLTYFQNEAQLEKSRLLSDRFSAERPKGSFSTLEIQRTEQGDSAMYLCASSLAGDMPQHFGDGTRLSIL.

The rearrangement links TRBV6-1 to TRBJ2-7; 11 positions agree with TRBD1. V lost 8 bases, J lost 5 bases, and 2 bases stayed unmatched. The CDR3 runs to 12 residues. Germline CDR1 MNHNS, CDR2 SASEGT. The CDR3 here is CASGQGAHEQYF. The DNA for the CDR3 is TGTGCCAGCGGACAGGGGGCCCACGAGCAGTACTTC.

This rearrangement joins TRBV29-1 to TRBJ1-1, with 8 bases matching TRBD1. The CDR3 loop spans 12 amino acids. V was clipped by 4 bases and J by 8 bases; unmatched bases: 6. CDR1 is SQVTM, CDR2 ANQGSEA, per germline. This CDR3 reads CSVGAGGREAFF. The CDR3 DNA sequence: TGCAGCGTTGGGGCAGGGGGCAGGGAAGCTTTCTTT. Drawing the rest from reference TRBV29-1 and TRBJ1-1, the complete variable domain is SAVISQKPSRDICQRGTSLTIQCQVDSQVTMMFWYRQQPGQSLTLIATANQGSEATYESGFVIDKFPISRPNLTFSTLTVSNMSPEDSSIYLCSVGAGGREAFFGQGTRLTVV.

The chain uses TRBV9 and TRBJ1-2; no clear D gene. CDR3 length: 12 amino acids. Germline V CDR1 and CDR2: SGDLS, YYNGEE. Trimming took off 2 bases at V and 4 bases at J, with 6 bases between the two ends. CDR3 in amino acids: CASSVGFYGYTF. The CDR3 DNA is TGTGCCAGCAGCGTCGGGTTCTATGGCTACACCTTC.

The chain employs TRBV7-9 and TRBJ2-1; D unresolved. CDR1 SEHNR and CDR2 FQNEAQ come from the germline V gene (reference sequence). Trimming shortened V by 5 bases and J by 9 bases, and 20 bases separated the two germline ends. This CDR3 has 15 amino acids. CDR3 region: CASSPFGSIQVEQFF. CDR3 bases: TGTGCCAGCAGCCCCTTCGGTAGTATTCAGGTTGAGCAGTTCTTC.

This clone was seen a few times. The chain carries TRBV10-3 and TRBJ2-5; TRBD1 agrees at 10 bases. This CDR3 has 17 residues. The germline V gene encodes CDR1 ENHRY and CDR2 SYGVKD. V shed 0 bases and J 3 bases; nucleotides not matched to a gene: 7. CDR3 DNA sequence: TGTGCCATCAGTGAGTCGAAACCGGGACAGGGGAAAGAGACCCAGTACTTC. The encoded protein is CAISESKPGQGKETQYF.

The rearrangement uses TRBV9 and TRBJ2-5, with D possibly being TRBD1 (5 bases). The CDR3 length is 16 residues. Germline loops: CDR1 SGDLS, CDR2 YYNGEE. The V gene lost 2 bases and the J gene lost 4 bases, with 18 bases spanning the gap. CDR3 amino acids: CASSVGLGDIGETQYF. The CDR3 DNA reads as TGTGCCAGCAGCGTTGGTTTAGGGGATATTGGAGAGACCCAGTACTTC.

The rearrangement links TRBV28 to TRBJ2-5, with 12 bases identical to TRBD2. Germline CDR1 is MDHEN and CDR2 is SYDVKM. The CDR3 runs 14 residues. After removal of 6 bases from V and 3 bases from J, the junction contained 2 bases not matched to a gene. Here the CDR3 DNA reads TGTGCCAGCAGCCTAGCGGGAGGGGAAGAGACCCAGTACTTC. Its protein is CASSLAGGEETQYF.

This clone is a singleton in its sample. CDR3 residues: CASSVAGVPGELFF. The CDR3 coding sequence is TGTGCCAGCAGCGTAGCGGGGGTCCCCGGGGAGCTGTTTTTT. J is TRBJ2-2 and V is TRBV9, with a weak D call TRBD2 (6 bases). Germline CDR1 and CDR2: SGDLS and YYNGEE. Trimming took off 0 bases at V and 6 bases at J, with 9 bases between the two ends. The CDR3 runs to 14 residues.

V usage is TRBV18 and J usage is TRBJ1-5; maybe TRBD1 (5 bases). This CDR3 contains 13 residues. Germline CDR1 and CDR2: KGHSH and LQKENI. The V and J ends lost 3 bases and 3 bases respectively, with 6 bases between them. CDR3 region: CASSPGLNQPQHF. The CDR3 nucleotides are TGTGCCAGCTCACCGGGGCTCAATCAGCCCCAGCATTTT.

The V gene is TRBV5-1, the J gene TRBJ2-3; D call uncertain. Trimming removed 4 bases from V and 4 bases from J, with 22 bases in between. The CDR3 extends over 17 amino acids. Germline-derived CDR1 and CDR2 are SGHRS and YFSETQ. CDR3 in amino acids: CASSPPTAVLRPDTQYF. The CDR3 DNA follows: TGCGCCAGCAGCCCCCCGACGGCGGTTCTACGACCAGATACGCAGTATTTT.

The V gene is TRBV7-2, the J gene TRBJ1-5; D gene unclear. The CDR3 runs 13 residues. Germline V gives CDR1 SGHTA, CDR2 FQGNSA. Trimming took off 5 bases at V and 1 base at J, with 6 bases between the two ends. CDR3 amino acids: CASSKRSNQPQHF. The CDR3 region has the DNA TGTGCCAGCAGCAAGAGGAGCAATCAGCCCCAGCATTTT.